This T cell receptor beta chain emerged from a study of cytomegalovirus exposure and HLA in healthy donors. The PCR employed 60 Vbeta primers together with 13 Jbeta primers. The table came from immunoSEQ multiplex PCR; TCRdb's copy has only in-frame clones and leaves some out. The table lists 180,000 or so clones. Germline-derived CDR1 and CDR2 are MNHEY and SMNVEV (reference sequence). This CDR3 is built from 12 residues. Trimming cost V 5 bases and J 4 bases, with 7 bases left between them. This sequence was found in a boy younger than 18 in good health and CMV-seronegative. V usage is TRBV27 and J usage is TRBJ2-3; D unresolved. Sequences were obtained from PBMCs. The CDR3 region has the DNA TGTGCCAGCAGTGTAGCTCCAGATACGCAGTATTTT. It translates to CASSVAPDTQYF.